This T cell receptor (beta chain) was sequenced during a study of cytomegalovirus exposure and HLA in healthy donors. Points from the study as a whole: Versus the roughly 670-donor mean, an Asian-associated ancestry cluster reportedly showed fewer N-insertions in a later analysis. The majority of TCR sequences were rare, yet some public TCRs appeared in many donors.

This PCR relied on a set of 60 Vbeta primers and 13 Jbeta primers. Assay used: immunoSEQ multiplex PCR; TCRdb lists only in-frame clones, some missing. The data contain 130,000 or so clones, around 84% of them singletons. The germline V gene has CDR1 SEHNR and CDR2 FQNEAQ (reference sequence). The CDR3 is 13 residues long. Trimming took 1 base from V and 10 from J, leaving 8 bases between them. Among the donors, all were healthy bone marrow donors. About this clone: The antigen remains unidentified.

What was sequenced was PBMCs. The genes are TRBV7-9 and TRBJ1-6; D is unresolved. This TCR came from a woman aged 18-30 years in good health and CMV-seropositive. CDR3 region: CASSLVLGSPLHF. The CDR3 DNA reads TGTGCCAGCAGCTTAGTCCTCGGGTCACCCCTCCACTTT.